The 4 T cell receptor beta chains given below trace back to one sample, sequenced in a study of PD-1 and CTLA-4 blockade in melanoma. Only in-frame clones appear in the TCRdb table, and some are missing; sequencing was by immunoSEQ multiplex PCR. The profile shows about 7,200 clones, about 80% of them singletons. Source: CD8+ T cells from peripheral blood, taken before anti-PD-1 treatment. All receptors come from a human donor with melanoma.

The chain links TRBV7-8 to TRBJ1-4; 7 positions match TRBD1. This CDR3 contains 17 residues. Germline CDR1 SGHVS, CDR2 FQNEAQ. Trimming at V came to 6 bases and at J to 2 bases, leaving 12 bases not matched to a gene. As DNA, the CDR3 is TGTGCCAGCAGACCTACCGGCAGGGGGTTTACTAATGAAAAACTGTTTTTT. This gives the protein CASRPTGRGFTNEKLFF. Drawing the rest from reference TRBV7-8 and TRBJ1-4, the complete variable domain is GAGVSQSPRYKVAKRGQDVALRCDPISGHVSLFWYQQALGQGPEFLTYFQNEAQLDKSGLPSDRFFAERPEGSVSTLKIQRTQQEDSAVYLCASRPTGRGFTNEKLFFGSGTQLSVL.

The chain employs TRBV28 and TRBJ2-7, with D possibly matching TRBD2 (6 bases). Germline-derived CDR1 and CDR2 are MDHEN and SYDVKM. This CDR3 is built from 12 residues. The germline V and J ends were trimmed by 5 bases and 3 bases, with 8 bases remaining between them. The CDR3 bases are TGTGCCAGCAGTCAGGGAGGCTACGAGCAGTACTTC. Amino acid sequence: CASSQGGYEQYF.

This clone is hyperexpanded (1% or more). V gene TRBV4-3 combines with J gene TRBJ1-2, with D hard to call. Germline lookup yields CDR1 LGHNA and CDR2 YSLEER. The CDR3 runs 15 residues. With 0 bases removed from V and 4 bases from J, the gap between germline ends came to 12 bases. In DNA form, the CDR3 reads TGCGCCAGCAGCCAAGAAGCGATGGGTGGCTATGGCTACACCTTC. Protein: CASSQEAMGGYGYTF.

This chain connects TRBV29-1 to TRBJ2-1, with D possibly being TRBD2 (6 bases). The CDR3 extends over 13 amino acids. The germline CDR1 and CDR2 sequences are SQVTM and ANQGSEA. Trimming pared 5 bases from V and 8 bases from J, leaving 16 bases between. CDR3 coding DNA: TGCAGCGTTCGGGGAGGCTCTAGCGATGAGCAGTTCTTC. It translates to CSVRGGSSDEQFF.